Detailed here is one TCR beta chain. Repertoires were generated with immunoSEQ multiplex PCR, while TCRdb's copy carries only in-frame clones and drops some. The table includes roughly 640,000 clones, more than 95% detected once. This entry belongs to a study of shared clonotypes between healthy human individuals. Trimming took 7 bases from V and 6 from J; bases not matched to a gene: 9. The V gene's germline CDR1 is MDHEN and CDR2 SYDVKM. The CDR3 consists of 13 residues. The V and J genes are TRBV28 and TRBJ2-7; the match to TRBD1 covers 7 bases. The receptor's source is a woman aged 25 to 39 in good health. Sequences were obtained from naive CD4+ T cells sorted from blood. Stated subset: CD45RA+ positively selected. CDR3 DNA sequence: TGTGCCAGCAACCGAGACAGGGCTTTCGAGCAGTACTTC. This codes for CASNRDRAFEQYF.